The clone carrying this T cell receptor beta chain was counted many times. Its antigen is currently unknown. This record belongs to a study of T cells after posttransplantation cyclophosphamide. Peripheral blood was collected from the related graft donor on the marrow donation day. Trimming took off 5 bases at V and 2 bases at J, with 10 bases between the two ends. The CDR3 sequence is 13 residues long. Germline V lookup: CDR1 SEHNR, CDR2 FQNEAQ (reference sequence). Notes on the study in general: TRB overlap between skin or GI tissue T cells and blood was limited. Recipient CMV seropositivity and CMV reactivation strongly tracked TRB clonality. Later blood repertoires were often dominated by clones from the donor CD8+ memory compartment.

Sequencing was performed with immunoSEQ multiplex PCR; in TCRdb, only in-frame clones are kept and a portion is missing. The repertoire consists of roughly 45,000 clones, none detected only once. The rearrangement uses TRBV7-9 and TRBJ2-7; a possible D gene is TRBD1 (7 bases). The clonotype originates from a man aged 35-49 years in good health, CMV-negative, and a related stem cell transplant donor. Sample: PBMCs. The CDR3 DNA reads TGTGCCAGCAGCCGGGGGACAGCCTACGAGCAGTACTTC. Encoded protein: CASSRGTAYEQYF. The whole variable domain, remainder taken from reference TRBV7-9 and TRBJ2-7, is DTGVSQNPRHKITKRGQNVTFRCDPISEHNRLYWYRQTLGQGPEFLTYFQNEAQLEKSRLLSDRFSAERPKGSFSTLEIQRTEQGDSAMYLCASSRGTAYEQYFGPGTRLTVT.